Each of the 14 T cell receptor beta chains below was sequenced from the same sample in a study of technical replicates of blood from a few donors. Clones were sequenced by immunoSEQ multiplex PCR, and TCRdb holds only the in-frame ones, with some missing. The table records just over 70,000 clones, roughly 94% of them present only once. The source material was T cells isolated from PBMCs. These receptor sequences come from a human donor in good health.

This sequence joins TRBV2 and TRBJ2-1; 9 positions match TRBD2. The CDR3 consists of 14 residues. The germline gives CDR1 SNHLY, CDR2 FYNNEI. V shed 5 bases and J 7 bases; nucleotides not matched to a gene: 6. The CDR3 loop is CASSPLAGPNEQFF. The CDR3 DNA is TGTGCCAGCAGTCCTCTAGCGGGACCAAATGAGCAGTTCTTC.

The J gene is TRBJ2-7, the V gene TRBV30; 7 bases match TRBD1. Germline values: CDR1 GTSNPN, CDR2 SVGIG (reference sequence). The CDR3 is 13 residues long. V lost 5 bases to trimming and J lost 6 bases; unmatched junction nucleotides: 10. As DNA, the CDR3 is TGTGCCTGGGTGAGACAGGGTCAGAGCGAGCAGTACTTC. Translating gives CAWVRQGQSEQYF.

CDR3 DNA: TGTGCCAGCGGAGGCAGCAACCTTTTTTATAGCAATCAGCCCCAGCATTTT. Amino acid sequence: CASGGSNLFYSNQPQHF. This rearrangement joins TRBV28 to TRBJ1-5; D remains unclear. In germline, CDR1 is MDHEN, CDR2 SYDVKM. CDR3 length equals 17 residues. The V and J ends lost 8 bases and 0 bases respectively, with 20 bases between them.

The chain combines TRBV30 with TRBJ2-2, with D perhaps matching TRBD2 (5 bases). CDR1 and CDR2 from the germline V gene are GTSNPN and SVGIG (reference sequence). The CDR3 extends over 13 amino acids. V was trimmed by 4 bases and J by 4 bases, leaving 10 bases between them. In nucleotides, the CDR3 is TGTGCCTGGACCCAAGGAGGCACCGGGGAGCTGTTTTTT. It yields the protein CAWTQGGTGELFF.

This clone has a single count. The V gene is TRBV6-5, the J gene TRBJ2-5, with 9 bases identical to TRBD1. Germline V gene sequence: CDR1 MNHEY, CDR2 SVGAGI. This CDR3 region has 14 residues. With 6 bases clipped from V and 5 bases from J, the junction kept 7 bases outside the gene matches. The CDR3 bases are TGTGCCAGCAGCCCGGACAGGGGTCGGGAGACCCAGTACTTC. Protein product: CASSPDRGRETQYF.

This clone was counted between two and nine times. The chain couples TRBV7-8 to TRBJ1-2, with a possible D match to TRBD1 (6 bases). The V end was cut by 2 bases, the J end by 3 bases, with 10 bases between. CDR3 length equals 14 residues. CDR1 and CDR2 (germline): SGHVS, FQNEAQ. For the CDR3, the DNA is TGTGCCAGCAGCTTACTTACAGGGTACTATGGCTACACCTTC. It specifies CASSLLTGYYGYTF.

The rearrangement links TRBV2 to TRBJ1-1; a possible D gene is TRBD1 (6 bases). The CDR3 has 15 amino acids. The germline V gene encodes CDR1 SNHLY and CDR2 FYNNEI. Trimming shortened V by 8 bases and J by 5 bases, and 21 bases separated the two germline ends. The CDR3 loop reads CASSISRGGFTEAFF. The CDR3 DNA sequence: TGTGCCAGCTCTATATCCAGGGGCGGTTTTACTGAAGCTTTCTTT.

The rearrangement links TRBV11-2 to TRBJ2-3; D may be TRBD1 (5 bases). Trimming took 8 bases from V and 6 from J, leaving 12 bases between them. The CDR3 has 12 residues. CDR1 and CDR2 (germline): SGHAT, FQNNGV. The CDR3, as DNA: TGTGCCAGCGGGATCAGGGTGGATACGCAGTATTTT. Its translation is CASGIRVDTQYF.

This chain connects TRBV5-1 to TRBJ2-3; 7 bases map to TRBD2. This CDR3 is 15 amino acids long. Germline V CDR1 and CDR2: SGHRS, YFSETQ. The junction had 8 bases not matched to a gene; V was cut back by 2 bases and J by 5 bases. CDR3 in DNA: TGCGCCAGCAGCTTACTAGCGAACCCTCAAGATACGCAGTATTTT. It yields the protein CASSLLANPQDTQYF.

The rearrangement joins TRBV6-5 to TRBJ2-5; tentative D call: TRBD1 (5 bases). Trimming took off 5 bases at V and 5 bases at J, with 12 bases between the two ends. Germline lookup yields CDR1 MNHEY and CDR2 SVGAGI. The CDR3 extends over 13 amino acids. The CDR3 nucleotides read TGTGCCAGCAGTCGTCAGGGCTTGGAGACCCAGTACTTC. This encodes CASSRQGLETQYF.

The chain recombines TRBV19 with TRBJ2-2, with 7 bases matching TRBD2. The germline CDR1 and CDR2 sequences are LNHDA and SQIVND (reference sequence). This CDR3 is built from 16 residues. The trim removed 2 bases at V and 1 base at J, leaving 4 bases unmatched. As DNA, the CDR3 is TGTGCCAGTAGTATAATGGCTAGCGGGAACACCGGGGAGCTGTTTTTT. It specifies CASSIMASGNTGELFF.

V is TRBV11-3 and J is TRBJ2-7, with D perhaps TRBD1 (6 bases). This CDR3 region has 13 residues. Germline CDR1 is SGHNT and CDR2 is YENEEA. The V gene lost 5 bases and the J gene lost 0 bases, with 8 bases spanning the gap. CDR3 residues: CASSMDSSYEQYF. The CDR3 coding sequence is TGTGCCAGCAGCATGGACAGCTCCTACGAGCAGTACTTC. Based on the CDR3 plus reference TRBV11-3 and TRBJ2-7, the full variable domain is EAGVVQSPRYKIIEKKQPVAFWCNPISGHNTLYWYLQNLGQGPELLIRYENEEAVDDSQLPKDRFSAERLKGVDSTLKIQPAELGDSAVYLCASSMDSSYEQYFGPGTRLTVT.

The J gene is TRBJ2-1, the V gene TRBV27; possibly TRBD2 for D (6 bases). Trimming shortened V by 0 bases and J by 9 bases, and 15 bases separated the two germline ends. Per the germline V gene, CDR1 is MNHEY and CDR2 is SMNVEV (reference sequence). The CDR3 length is 15 residues. The CDR3 sequence: CASSLSPPGGSEQFF. CDR3 in DNA: TGTGCCAGCAGTTTATCGCCCCCTGGGGGGAGTGAGCAGTTCTTC.

This chain joins TRBV19 and TRBJ2-7; 7 nucleotides match TRBD2. In germline, CDR1 is LNHDA, CDR2 SQIVND (reference sequence). The CDR3 has 14 residues. V shed 3 bases and J 7 bases; nucleotides not matched to a gene: 9. The CDR3 here is CASSIGREIGEQYF. The DNA of the CDR3 is TGTGCCAGTAGTATCGGGCGGGAGATAGGGGAGCAGTACTTC.